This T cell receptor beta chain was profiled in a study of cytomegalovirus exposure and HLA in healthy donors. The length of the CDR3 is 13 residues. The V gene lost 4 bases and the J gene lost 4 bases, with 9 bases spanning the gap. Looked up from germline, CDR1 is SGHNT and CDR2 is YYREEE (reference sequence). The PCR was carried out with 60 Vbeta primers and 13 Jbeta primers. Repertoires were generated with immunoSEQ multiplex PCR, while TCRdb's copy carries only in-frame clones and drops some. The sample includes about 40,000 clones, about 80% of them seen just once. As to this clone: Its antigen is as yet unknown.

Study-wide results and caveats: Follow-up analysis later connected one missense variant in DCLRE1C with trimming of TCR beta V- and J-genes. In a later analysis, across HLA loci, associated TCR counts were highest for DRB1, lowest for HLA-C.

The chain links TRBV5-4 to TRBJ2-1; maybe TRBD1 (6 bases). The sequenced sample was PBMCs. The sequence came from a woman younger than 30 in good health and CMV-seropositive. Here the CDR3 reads CASSTDRYNEQFF. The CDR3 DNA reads TGTGCCAGCAGCACCGACAGGTACAATGAGCAGTTCTTC. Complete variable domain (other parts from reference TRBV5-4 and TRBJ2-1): ETGVTQSPTHLIKTRGQQVTLRCSSQSGHNTVSWYQQALGQGPQFIFQYYREEENGRGNFPPRFSGLQFPNYSSELNVNALELDDSALYLCASSTDRYNEQFFGPGTRLTVL.